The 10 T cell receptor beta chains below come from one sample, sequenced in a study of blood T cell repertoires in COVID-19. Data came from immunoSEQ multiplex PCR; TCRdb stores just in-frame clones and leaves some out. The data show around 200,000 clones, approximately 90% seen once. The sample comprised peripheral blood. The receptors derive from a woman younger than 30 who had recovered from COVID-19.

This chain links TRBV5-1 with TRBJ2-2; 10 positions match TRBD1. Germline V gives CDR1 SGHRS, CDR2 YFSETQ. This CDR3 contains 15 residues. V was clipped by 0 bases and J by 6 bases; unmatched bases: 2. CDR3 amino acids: CASSLGQGAAGELFF. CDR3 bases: TGCGCCAGCAGCTTGGGACAGGGGGCGGCCGGGGAGCTGTTTTTT.

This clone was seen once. The DNA of the CDR3 is TGTGCCAGCAGAAGGGGAACAACTAACTATGGCTACACCTTC. Residues: CASRRGTTNYGYTF. The V gene is TRBV6-5, the J gene TRBJ1-2; D might be TRBD1 (5 bases). V was shortened by 6 bases and J by 0 bases, with 11 bases between the two germline ends. The CDR3 is 14 residues long. Germline V gene sequence: CDR1 MNHEY, CDR2 SVGAGI.

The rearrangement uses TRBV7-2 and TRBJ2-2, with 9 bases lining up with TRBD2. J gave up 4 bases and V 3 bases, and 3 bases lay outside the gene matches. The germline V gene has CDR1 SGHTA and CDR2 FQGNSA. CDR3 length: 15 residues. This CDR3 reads CASSLASGTTGELFF. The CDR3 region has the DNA TGTGCCAGCAGCTTGGCTAGCGGGACCACCGGGGAGCTGTTTTTT.

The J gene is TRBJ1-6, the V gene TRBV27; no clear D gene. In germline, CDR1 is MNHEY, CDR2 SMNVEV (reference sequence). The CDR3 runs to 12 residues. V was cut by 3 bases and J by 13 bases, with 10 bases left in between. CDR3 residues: CASSFYPNPLHF. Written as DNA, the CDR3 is TGTGCCAGCAGTTTCTATCCTAATCCCCTCCACTTT.

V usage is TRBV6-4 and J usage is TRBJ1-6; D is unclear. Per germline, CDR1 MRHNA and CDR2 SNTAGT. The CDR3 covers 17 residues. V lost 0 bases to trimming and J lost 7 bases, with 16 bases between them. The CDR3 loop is CASSDSFPRSVNSPLHF. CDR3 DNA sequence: TGTGCCAGCAGTGACTCGTTCCCCCGTTCTGTAAATTCACCCCTCCACTTT.

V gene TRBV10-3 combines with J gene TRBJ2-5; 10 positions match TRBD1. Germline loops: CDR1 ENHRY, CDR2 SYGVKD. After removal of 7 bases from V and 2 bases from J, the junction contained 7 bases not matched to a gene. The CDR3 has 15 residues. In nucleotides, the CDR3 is TGTGCCATCATGGGGGGGACAGGGGCTCAAGAGACCCAGTACTTC. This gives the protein CAIMGGTGAQETQYF.

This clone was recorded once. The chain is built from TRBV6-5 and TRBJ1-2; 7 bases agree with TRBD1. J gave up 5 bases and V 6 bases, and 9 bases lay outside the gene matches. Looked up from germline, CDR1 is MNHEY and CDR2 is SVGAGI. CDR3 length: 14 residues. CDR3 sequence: CASRKPGQTYGYTF. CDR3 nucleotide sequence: TGTGCCAGCAGAAAACCGGGACAGACTTATGGCTACACCTTC.

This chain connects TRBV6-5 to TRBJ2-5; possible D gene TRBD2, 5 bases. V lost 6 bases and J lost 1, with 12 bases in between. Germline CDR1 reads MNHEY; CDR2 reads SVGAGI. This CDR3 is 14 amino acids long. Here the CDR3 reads CASSTGLIQETQYF. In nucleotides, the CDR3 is TGTGCCAGCAGCACCGGACTGATCCAAGAGACCCAGTACTTC.

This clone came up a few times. CDR3 loop: CASSPPKTITSTDTQYF. DNA for the CDR3: TGTGCCAGCTCCCCCCCAAAGACTATAACTAGCACAGATACGCAGTATTTT. The rearrangement uses TRBV18 and TRBJ2-3; the D gene is possibly TRBD2 (5 bases). The V end was cut by 6 bases, the J end by 0 bases, with 19 bases between. Germline-derived CDR1 and CDR2 are KGHSH and LQKENI. The CDR3 length is 17 residues.

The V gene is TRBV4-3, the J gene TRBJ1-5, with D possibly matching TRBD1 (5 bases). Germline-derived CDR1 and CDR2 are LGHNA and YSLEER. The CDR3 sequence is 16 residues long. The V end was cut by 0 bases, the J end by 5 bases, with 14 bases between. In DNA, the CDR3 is TGCGCCAGCAGCCAAGATCCGGCAGGGCTCCATCAGCCCCAGCATTTT. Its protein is CASSQDPAGLHQPQHF.